This T cell receptor (beta chain) was recorded in a study of sequential checkpoint blockade in melanoma. TCRdb keeps only in-frame clones here, not all; method: immunoSEQ multiplex PCR. The sample includes approximately 12,000 clones, 65% to 85% seen only once; the top ten take about 7.5%. V lost 3 bases, J lost 6 bases, and 11 bases stayed unmatched. There are 18 residues in the CDR3. The germline gives CDR1 LNHDA, CDR2 SQIVND (reference sequence). Treatment indicated: randomized to nivolumab then ipilimumab (arm A) or the reverse (arm B). Only a few counts were recorded for this clone. This TCR was sampled from a human donor with melanoma. This chain joins TRBV19 and TRBJ1-6, with 10 bases matching TRBD1. Here the sequenced sample was CD8+ T cells sorted from blood (inferred from file names), taken from a patient given nivolumab and ipilimumab in sequence. For the CDR3, the DNA is TGTGCCAGTAGTATGCCCTGGGACAGGGGACCTACTAATTCACCCCTCCACTTT. The encoded protein is CASSMPWDRGPTNSPLHF.